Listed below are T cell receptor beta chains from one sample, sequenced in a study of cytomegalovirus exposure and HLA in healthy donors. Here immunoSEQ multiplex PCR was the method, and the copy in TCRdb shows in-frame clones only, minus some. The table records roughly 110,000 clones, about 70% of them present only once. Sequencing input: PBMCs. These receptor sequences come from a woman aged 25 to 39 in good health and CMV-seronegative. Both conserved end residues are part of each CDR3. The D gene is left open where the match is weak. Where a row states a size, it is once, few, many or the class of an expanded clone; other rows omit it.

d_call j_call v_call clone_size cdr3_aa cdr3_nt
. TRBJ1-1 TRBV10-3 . CAISEGSGGFTEAFF TGTGCCATCAGTGAAGGAAGCGGTGGGTTCACTGAAGCTTTCTTT
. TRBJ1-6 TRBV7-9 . CASSFEANSPLHF TGTGCCAGCAGCTTCGAAGCCAATTCACCCCTCCACTTT
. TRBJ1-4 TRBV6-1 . CASSEGWQGNEKLFF TGTGCCAGCAGTGAAGGGTGGCAGGGGAATGAAAAACTGTTTTTT
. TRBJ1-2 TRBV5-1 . CASSSQALSPLGYTF TGCGCCAGCAGCTCGCAAGCCCTTAGTCCGTTGGGCTACACCTTC
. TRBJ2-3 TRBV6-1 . CASSEGHVLSTQYF TGTGCCAGCAGTGAAGGACACGTACTTAGTACGCAGTATTTT
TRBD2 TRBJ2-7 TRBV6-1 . CASITGGTNYEQYF TGTGCCAGCATCACCGGGGGGACCAACTACGAGCAGTACTTC
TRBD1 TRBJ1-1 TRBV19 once CASSTTGGSPRDAFF TGTGCCAGTAGTACCACAGGGGGAAGCCCACGTGACGCTTTCTTT
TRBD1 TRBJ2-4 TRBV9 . CASSPLIQGAADIQYF TGTGCCAGCAGCCCTTTAATACAGGGGGCGGCGGACATTCAGTACTTC
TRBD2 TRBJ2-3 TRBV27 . CASRDVSGGKDTQYF TGTGCCAGCAGGGATGTTAGCGGGGGCAAAGATACGCAGTATTTT
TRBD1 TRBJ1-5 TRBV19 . CASGGTGYQPQHF TGTGCCAGTGGGGGGACAGGTTATCAGCCCCAGCATTTT
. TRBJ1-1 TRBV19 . CASSIRSSGTEAFF TGTGCCAGTAGTATCCGAAGTAGTGGCACTGAAGCTTTCTTT
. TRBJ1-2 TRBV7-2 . CASSLGEGLGGYTF TGTGCCAGCAGCTTAGGGGAGGGGCTTGGTGGCTACACCTTC
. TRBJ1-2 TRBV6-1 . CASIALSNYGYTF TGTGCCAGTATCGCCCTGAGTAACTATGGCTACACCTTC
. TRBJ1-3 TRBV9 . CASSVEVSVRLSGNTIYF TGTGCCAGCAGCGTAGAGGTTTCGGTCAGGCTCTCTGGAAACACCATATATTTT
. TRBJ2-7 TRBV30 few CAWSVNNNYEQYF TGTGCCTGGAGTGTAAACAATAACTACGAGCAGTACTTC
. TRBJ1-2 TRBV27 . CASSFGRGYGYTF TGTGCCAGCAGTTTTGGACGGGGCTATGGCTACACCTTC
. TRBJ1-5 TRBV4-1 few CASSQDNNQPQHF TGCGCCAGCAGCCAAGATAACAATCAGCCCCAGCATTTT
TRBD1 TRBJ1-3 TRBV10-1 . CASSDNRGGNTIYF TGCGCCAGCAGTGATAACAGGGGCGGAAACACCATATATTTT
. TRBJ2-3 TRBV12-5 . CASGSSTDTQYF TGTGCTAGTGGTTCGAGCACAGATACGCAGTATTTT
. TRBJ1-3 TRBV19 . CASSIVGAGNTIYF TGTGCCAGTAGTATAGTTGGGGCCGGAAACACCATATATTTT
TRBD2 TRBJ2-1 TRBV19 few CASSTFSPTSERRNEQFF TGTGCCAGTAGTACTTTTTCTCCGACTAGCGAAAGGAGGAATGAGCAGTTCTTC
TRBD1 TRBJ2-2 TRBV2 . CASMGDRFTGELFF TGTGCCAGCATGGGGGACAGGTTCACCGGGGAGCTGTTTTTT
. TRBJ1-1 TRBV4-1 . CASSQAMNTEAFF TGCGCCAGCAGCCAGGCCATGAACACTGAAGCTTTCTTT
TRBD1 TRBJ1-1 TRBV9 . CASSVGDRTPEAFF TGTGCCAGCAGCGTAGGGGACAGAACACCTGAAGCTTTCTTT
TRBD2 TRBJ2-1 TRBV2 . CASEATSGGLYEQFF TGTGCCAGCGAAGCCACTAGCGGGGGACTCTATGAGCAGTTCTTC
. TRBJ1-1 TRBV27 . CASSWRLNTEAFF TGTGCCAGCAGTTGGAGATTGAACACTGAAGCTTTCTTT
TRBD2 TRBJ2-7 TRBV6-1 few CASSLQRGSNEQYF TGTGCCAGCAGCCTCCAGCGGGGGTCGAACGAGCAGTACTTC
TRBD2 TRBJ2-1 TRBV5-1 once CASSLAVGGRYVEQFF TGCGCCAGCAGCTTGGCTGTCGGCGGGAGGTACGTTGAGCAGTTCTTC
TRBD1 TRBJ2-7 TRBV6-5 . CASSYGQGAYEQYF TGTGCCAGCAGTTACGGACAGGGGGCGTACGAGCAGTACTTC
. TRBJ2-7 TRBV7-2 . CASSLSGSNYEQYF TGTGCCAGCAGCTTATCCGGGAGTAACTACGAGCAGTACTTC
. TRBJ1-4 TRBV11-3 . CASSRPGQRNEKLFF TGTGCCAGCAGCCGTCCGGGACAACGGAATGAAAAACTGTTTTTT
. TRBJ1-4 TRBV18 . CASSPSREKLFF TGTGCCAGCTCACCTTCTAGGGAAAAACTGTTTTTT
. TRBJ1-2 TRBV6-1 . CASRRQTGSYGYTF TGTGCCAGCAGGCGACAAACAGGAAGCTATGGCTACACCTTC
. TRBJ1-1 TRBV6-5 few CASSYSTGMNTEAFF TGTGCCAGCAGTTACTCGACAGGAATGAACACTGAAGCTTTCTTT
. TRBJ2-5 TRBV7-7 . CASSLILGEETQYF TGTGCTAGCAGCTTAATCCTAGGGGAAGAGACCCAGTACTTC
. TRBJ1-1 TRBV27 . CASSPNGGMNTEAFF TGTGCCAGCAGTCCCAATGGGGGGATGAACACTGAAGCTTTCTTT
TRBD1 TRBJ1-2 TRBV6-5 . CASSLLRGRGGYTF TGTGCCAGCAGTCTTCTTAGGGGGCGCGGTGGCTACACCTTC
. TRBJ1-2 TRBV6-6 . CASSYSSAPNYGYTF TGTGCCAGCAGTTACTCGAGCGCACCGAACTATGGCTACACCTTC